The present TCR beta chain was sequenced within a study of T cells in Graves' hyperthyroidism and ophthalmopathy. For this clonotype: Its target is not known.

General study points: Most thyroid clonotypes expanded above 0.001 were also detected in blood.

RNA transcripts were the template for amplifying TCR beta CDR3 regions. First-round RT-PCR of the TCR CDR3 relied on the HTBI primer set. TCRdb re-derived calls from the multiplex PCR reads in MiXCR, one entry per CDR3 protein. In the table there are hundreds of thousands of distinct CDR3 sequences, 13% of which are singletons. Patients counted as stable if ophthalmopathy did not develop within 18 months. Diagnosis of hyperthyroidism was new in patients aged 18 to 65, and its duration was under 2 months. Diagnosis rested on symptoms, serum thyroxine and TRAb, thyroid ultrasound, and orbital computed tomography. The receptor was isolated from a woman between 18 and 29 years old with Graves' hyperthyroidism. The sample was blood.

The CDR3 region is CASSEAGILTEKLFF. Here the CDR3 DNA reads TGTGCCAGCAGTGAAGCGGGAATACTAACCGAAAAACTGTTTTTT. This chain links TRBV2 with TRBJ1-4; D gene uncertain. Germline values: CDR1 SNHLY, CDR2 FYNNEI. CDR3 size: 15 residues. V lost 0 bases to trimming and J lost 8 bases, with 13 bases between them. Supplemented by reference TRBV2 and TRBJ1-4, the full variable domain reads EPEVTQTPSHQVTQMGQEVILRCVPISNHLYFYWYRQILGQKVEFLVSFYNNEISEKSEIFDDQFSVERPDGSNFTLKIRSTKLEDSAMYFCASSEAGILTEKLFFGSGTQLSVL.